The clone carrying this T cell receptor (beta chain) was counted a single time. What it binds is unknown. RNA, once extracted, was reverse transcribed into cDNA for use as the sequencing template. Only in-frame clones appear in the TCRdb table, and some are missing; sequencing was by immunoSEQ multiplex PCR. This sample has roughly 180,000 clones; 63% occur once, and the top ten carry approximately 1.7%. Per the germline V gene, CDR1 is MNHEY and CDR2 is SMNVEV (reference sequence). V was cut by 3 bases and J by 2 bases, with 13 bases left in between. The CDR3 is made up of 15 amino acids. This sample is drawn from a study of CD8+ T cells in alopecia areata. Study-level points and caveats: Alphabeta T cells residing in normal skin are also sequenced in scalp samples.

Researchers gathered lesional scalp punch biopsies and peripheral blood from patients with alopecia areata. This clonotype originated in a human donor with alopecia areata. The chain couples TRBV27 to TRBJ1-1; the D is unclear. The material was CD4+ T cells sorted from blood, obtained at week 0. The CDR3 region has the DNA TGTGCCAGCAGTTTTTCGGAACGAGCTAACACTGAAGCTTTCTTT. This codes for CASSFSERANTEAFF.